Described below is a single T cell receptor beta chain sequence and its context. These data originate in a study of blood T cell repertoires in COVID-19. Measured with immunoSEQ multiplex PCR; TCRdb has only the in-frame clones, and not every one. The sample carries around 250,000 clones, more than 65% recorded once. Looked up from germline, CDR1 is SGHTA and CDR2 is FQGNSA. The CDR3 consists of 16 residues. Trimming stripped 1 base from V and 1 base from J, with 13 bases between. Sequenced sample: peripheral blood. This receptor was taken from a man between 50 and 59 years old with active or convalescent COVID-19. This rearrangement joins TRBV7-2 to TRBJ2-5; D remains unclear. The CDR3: CASSLEPRGAQETQYF. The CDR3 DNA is TGTGCCAGCAGCTTAGAACCTAGAGGAGCCCAAGAGACCCAGTACTTC.